These 32 T cell receptor beta chains share one sample of origin, sequenced in a study of cytomegalovirus exposure and HLA in healthy donors. Primers included in the PCR were 60 Vbeta and 13 Jbeta primers. Some clones are missing from TCRdb's copy, which holds only in-frame ones; the method was immunoSEQ multiplex PCR. This sample has 95,000 or so clones, with approximately 77% found just once. The material sequenced was PBMCs. All receptors derive from a woman in her thirties or forties in good health and CMV-seronegative.

The chain is built from TRBV7-9 and TRBJ1-4; a weak D match, TRBD1 (5 bases). CDR3 length: 14 residues. From germline, CDR1 is SEHNR and CDR2 FQNEAQ (reference sequence). V gave up 4 bases and J gave up 13 bases, with 19 bases separating them. The CDR3 is CASSSSDGGRGLFF. The CDR3 DNA sequence: TGTGCCAGCAGCTCGTCGGACGGGGGTCGCGGACTGTTTTTT. The variable domain in full, completed from reference TRBV7-9 and TRBJ1-4, reads DTGVSQNPRHKITKRGQNVTFRCDPISEHNRLYWYRQTLGQGPEFLTYFQNEAQLEKSRLLSDRFSAERPKGSFSTLEIQRTEQGDSAMYLCASSSSDGGRGLFFGSGTQLSVL.

The V gene is TRBV27, the J gene TRBJ2-1; no firm D call. Germline values: CDR1 MNHEY, CDR2 SMNVEV (reference sequence). Between the trimmed V and J ends, which lost 4 bases and 0 bases, there was a span of 7 bases. The CDR3 is 14 amino acids. The DNA of the CDR3 is TGTGCCAGCAGTTCCGCGAGCTCCTACAATGAGCAGTTCTTC. Its protein is CASSSASSYNEQFF.

The gene calls are TRBV6-4 and TRBJ1-1; 9 bases are a match to TRBD1. The ends lost 5 bases at V and 1 base at J; junction bases unmatched: 14. The CDR3 loop spans 18 amino acids. Per the germline V gene, CDR1 is MRHNA and CDR2 is SNTAGT. The CDR3 DNA is TGTGCCAGCAGTCCCACCCCGGGACAGGGATTATCGAACACTGAAGCTTTCTTT. The encoded protein is CASSPTPGQGLSNTEAFF.

The rearrangement joins TRBV5-6 to TRBJ1-4; perhaps TRBD1 as D (5 bases). Germline CDR1 reads SGHDT; CDR2 reads YYEEEE. CDR3 length: 16 residues. Trimming cost V 0 bases and J 11 bases, with 20 bases left between them. The CDR3 coding sequence is TGTGCCAGCAGCTTGGCTGGGGGGGAGCGGATTAGGAAACTGTTTTTT. Translating gives CASSLAGGERIRKLFF.

This clone was recorded only once. The V gene is TRBV30, the J gene TRBJ2-1, with 11 bases lining up with TRBD2. Trimming removed 4 bases from V and 10 bases from J; junction bases left unmatched: 9. CDR1 GTSNPN and CDR2 SVGIG come from the germline V gene (reference sequence). This CDR3 contains 14 residues. The CDR3 here is CAWIRSGGAREQFF. The CDR3 DNA reads as TGTGCCTGGATCCGTAGCGGGGGGGCACGGGAGCAGTTCTTC.

V is TRBV6-5 and J is TRBJ1-3; tentative D call: TRBD1 (6 bases). CDR1 is MNHEY and CDR2 is SVGAGI in the germline V gene. The germline V and J ends were trimmed by 0 bases and 0 bases, with 6 bases remaining between them. The CDR3 extends over 15 amino acids. CDR3 loop: CASSYSQGSGNTIYF. The CDR3 coding sequence is TGTGCCAGCAGTTACTCACAGGGCTCTGGAAACACCATATATTTT.

V and J are TRBV5-1 and TRBJ2-5; 8 bases agree with TRBD1. Germline V gene lookup returns CDR1 SGHRS and CDR2 YFSETQ. J gave up 5 bases and V 5 bases, and 8 bases lay outside the gene matches. The CDR3 has 14 amino acids. The CDR3 DNA follows: TGCGCCAGCAGGCAGGGGGCGAACATGGAGACCCAGTACTTC. Its translation is CASRQGANMETQYF.

The CDR3, as DNA: TGTGCCAGCAGGTATACCCAGGATAGCAATCAGCCCCAGCATTTT. Translation: CASRYTQDSNQPQHF. The genes are TRBV2 and TRBJ1-5; no firm D call. Germline CDR1 SNHLY, CDR2 FYNNEI. There are 15 residues in the CDR3. With 6 bases removed from V and 0 bases from J, the gap between germline ends came to 12 bases.

V usage is TRBV30 and J usage is TRBJ2-2; 8 bases match TRBD1. The CDR3 extends over 15 amino acids. The ends lost 3 bases at V and 6 bases at J; junction bases unmatched: 9. Germline values: CDR1 GTSNPN, CDR2 SVGIG (reference sequence). CDR3 region: CAWSESRRGPGELFF. CDR3 bases: TGTGCCTGGAGCGAATCCCGCAGGGGGCCCGGGGAGCTGTTTTTT.

The chain carries TRBV11-2 and TRBJ2-7; a possible D gene is TRBD1 (5 bases). V dropped 5 bases and J dropped 3 bases, with 8 bases sitting between them. This CDR3 region has 12 residues. Germline CDR1 is SGHAT and CDR2 is FQNNGV. Here the CDR3 reads CASSTGGYEQYF. For the CDR3, the DNA is TGTGCCAGCAGCACAGGCGGCTACGAGCAGTACTTC.

The V call is TRBV27, the J call TRBJ2-1, with 12 bases lining up with TRBD2. The CDR3 runs 14 residues. The ends lost 5 bases at V and 7 bases at J; junction bases unmatched: 3. The germline CDR1 and CDR2 sequences are MNHEY and SMNVEV (reference sequence). CDR3 in amino acids: CASSLAGGMNEQFF. The CDR3 DNA follows: TGTGCCAGCAGTCTAGCGGGGGGGATGAATGAGCAGTTCTTC.

The rearrangement uses TRBV29-1 and TRBJ1-3; TRBD1 is a possible D gene (5 bases). This CDR3 comprises 11 residues. Germline CDR1 SQVTM, CDR2 ANQGSEA. Trimming removed 6 bases from V and 7 bases from J, with 10 bases in between. CDR3 residues: CSVYRFNTIYF. The CDR3, as DNA: TGCAGCGTGTACAGGTTTAACACCATATATTTT.

This clone showed up just once. This chain joins TRBV5-6 and TRBJ1-2; 7 bases line up with TRBD1. The CDR3 is 14 residues long. Germline lookup yields CDR1 SGHDT and CDR2 YYEEEE. Trimming at V came to 4 bases and at J to 4 bases, leaving 7 bases not matched to a gene. The CDR3 nucleotides are TGTGCCAGCAGCCGCACAGGGGTTCCCTATGGCTACACCTTC. Its protein product is CASSRTGVPYGYTF.

The rearrangement uses TRBV11-2 and TRBJ2-3; D gene uncertain. This CDR3 comprises 20 residues. V was clipped by 0 bases and J by 1 base, with 23 bases between them. The germline gives CDR1 SGHAT, CDR2 FQNNGV. In DNA, the CDR3 is TGTGCCAGCAGCTTAGAGCCTTACTACCCCCCGGTCCGGGGCACAGATACGCAGTATTTT. Protein sequence: CASSLEPYYPPVRGTDTQYF.

The chain uses TRBV2 and TRBJ2-2, with D possibly matching TRBD1 (6 bases). Germline CDR1 is SNHLY and CDR2 is FYNNEI. V lost 0 bases and J 8 bases, leaving 10 bases between the germline ends. CDR3 length: 14 residues. The CDR3 DNA reads as TGTGCCAGCAGTGAAGCACAGGGCGTAGGGGAGCTGTTTTTT. Translating it yields CASSEAQGVGELFF.

The chain carries TRBV5-6 and TRBJ2-4, with D possibly matching TRBD1 (6 bases). CDR1 is SGHDT, CDR2 YYEEEE, per germline. This CDR3 contains 12 residues. Trimming pared 0 bases from V and 8 bases from J, leaving 6 bases between. CDR3 DNA: TGTGCCAGCAGCTTGGGGGGGCACATTCAGTACTTC. Amino acids: CASSLGGHIQYF.

This clone was observed a few times. V usage is TRBV30 and J usage is TRBJ2-3; 9 bases align to TRBD1. Germline-derived CDR1 and CDR2 are GTSNPN and SVGIG (reference sequence). Losses at the gene ends were 4 bases for V and 1 base for J; bases not matched to a gene: 12. This CDR3 region has 17 residues. The CDR3 reads CAWNRPGQGVGTDTQYF. In DNA, the CDR3 is TGTGCCTGGAATCGTCCGGGACAGGGTGTTGGCACAGATACGCAGTATTTT.

The V and J genes are TRBV5-1 and TRBJ1-6; D perhaps matches TRBD1 (5 bases). Between the trimmed V and J ends, which lost 4 bases and 8 bases, there was a span of 22 bases. From germline, CDR1 is SGHRS and CDR2 YFSETQ. The CDR3 sequence is 17 residues long. The CDR3, as DNA: TGCGCCAGCAGCGGGGAGGAAGGTTGGGGAGGGGATTCACCCCTCCACTTT. Translated, it gives CASSGEEGWGGDSPLHF.

This clone was seen a few times. The chain carries TRBV4-2 and TRBJ1-1; 7 positions agree with TRBD1. The germline CDR1 and CDR2 sequences are LGHNA and YNFKEQ. The CDR3 is made up of 19 amino acids. The V gene end was trimmed by 4 bases and the J gene end by 0 bases; junction bases not matched to a gene: 17. The CDR3 spells CASSPVYGRDRHMNTEAFF. The CDR3 nucleotides are TGTGCCAGCAGCCCGGTTTACGGTAGGGACAGACATATGAACACTGAAGCTTTCTTT.

This clone has a handful of counts. The gene calls are TRBV6-6 and TRBJ2-7; 8 positions match TRBD2. Germline V CDR1 and CDR2: MNHNY, SVGAGI (reference sequence). This CDR3 has 14 amino acids. The V segment lost 7 bases and the J segment 1 base; nucleotides outside the gene matches: 6. CDR3 DNA: TGTGCCAGCAACTCGGGGGGGACTTCCTACGAGCAGTACTTC. As protein: CASNSGGTSYEQYF.

The rearrangement links TRBV5-1 to TRBJ1-2; TRBD1 aligns across 9 bases. CDR1 and CDR2 (germline): SGHRS, YFSETQ. The J segment lost 8 bases and the V segment lost 3 bases, leaving 8 bases of the junction unmatched. The CDR3 runs 14 residues. The chain's CDR3 is CASSSPGQGIGYTF. The DNA for the CDR3 is TGCGCCAGCAGCTCGCCGGGACAGGGAATCGGCTACACCTTC.

This chain uses TRBV6-5 with TRBJ2-7, with 7 positions matching TRBD1. The CDR3 is 15 residues long. The germline V gene has CDR1 MNHEY and CDR2 SVGAGI. Trimming took 0 bases from V and 6 from J; bases not matched to a gene: 8. CDR3 DNA sequence: TGTGCCAGCAGTTACTCGAGACAGGGTAAGAGCGAGCAGTACTTC. Amino acids: CASSYSRQGKSEQYF.

This clone was recorded a few times. The rearrangement joins TRBV18 to TRBJ2-1, with 8 bases fitting TRBD1. This CDR3 region has 15 residues. V lost 7 bases to trimming and J lost 0 bases; unmatched junction nucleotides: 5. Germline values: CDR1 KGHSH, CDR2 LQKENI. The CDR3 DNA sequence: TGTGCCAGCTGGACCGGGACAGGCTCCTACAATGAGCAGTTCTTC. Its translation is CASWTGTGSYNEQFF.

V gene TRBV13 combines with J gene TRBJ2-1, with 8 bases identical to TRBD1. CDR1 and CDR2 from the germline V gene are PRHDT and FYEKMQ (reference sequence). The J segment lost 7 bases and the V segment lost 6 bases, leaving 5 bases of the junction unmatched. The CDR3 has 13 amino acids. CDR3 in amino acids: CASSFRTGNEQFF. The CDR3 coding sequence is TGTGCCAGCAGTTTCAGGACAGGGAATGAGCAGTTCTTC. Variable domain in full (rest from reference TRBV13 and TRBJ2-1): AAGVIQSPRHLIKEKRETATLKCYPIPRHDTVYWYQQGPGQDPQFLISFYEKMQSDKGSIPDRFSAQQFSDYHSELNMSSLELGDSALYFCASSFRTGNEQFFGPGTRLTVL.

The CDR3 DNA is TGTGCCAGCAGCGGCATGTTCTCTGGAAACACCATATATTTT. As protein: CASSGMFSGNTIYF. The chain carries TRBV7-9 and TRBJ1-3; D not resolved. There are 14 residues in the CDR3. Trimming pared 5 bases from V and 0 bases from J, leaving 8 bases between. Per germline, CDR1 SEHNR and CDR2 FQNEAQ (reference sequence). Using reference TRBV7-9 and TRBJ1-3 for the parts outside the CDR3, the full variable domain is DTGVSQNPRHKITKRGQNVTFRCDPISEHNRLYWYRQTLGQGPEFLTYFQNEAQLEKSRLLSDRFSAERPKGSFSTLEIQRTEQGDSAMYLCASSGMFSGNTIYFGEGSWLTVV.

This clone appeared a few times. The chain links TRBV7-2 to TRBJ2-3; TRBD2 agrees at 7 bases. The germline V gene has CDR1 SGHTA and CDR2 FQGNSA. This CDR3 spans 15 amino acids. The J segment lost 3 bases and the V segment lost 7 bases, leaving 10 bases of the junction unmatched. The CDR3, as DNA: TGTGCCAGCAACCTTGGGGGGGGGAGAACAGATACGCAGTATTTT. Translated: CASNLGGGRTDTQYF.

This chain connects TRBV6-5 to TRBJ1-1; a weak D match, TRBD1 (6 bases). This CDR3 region has 14 residues. The ends were cut back, 10 bases at V and 4 bases at J, with 19 bases in the middle. Germline V gene data show CDR1 as MNHEY and CDR2 as SVGAGI. The CDR3 region is CATLKRGGFTEAFF. The DNA for the CDR3 is TGTGCCACCCTAAAAAGGGGGGGATTCACTGAAGCTTTCTTT.

This sequence joins TRBV6-4 and TRBJ1-2; 8 nucleotides align to TRBD1. CDR1 and CDR2 (germline): MRHNA, SNTAGT. With 4 bases clipped from V and 4 bases from J, the junction kept 8 bases outside the gene matches. This CDR3 contains 15 residues. The CDR3, as DNA: TGTGCCAGCAGTGCCCAGGGGGCGCCGAGCTATGGCTACACCTTC. As protein: CASSAQGAPSYGYTF.

CDR3 coding DNA: TGTGCCAGCAGGCAGGGGTCTGGAAACACCATATATTTT. Encoded protein: CASRQGSGNTIYF. V gene TRBV7-2 combines with J gene TRBJ1-3; possible D gene TRBD1, 6 bases. The CDR3 sequence is 13 residues long. Trimming took off 6 bases at V and 1 base at J, with 7 bases between the two ends. Germline V gene lookup returns CDR1 SGHTA and CDR2 FQGNSA.

The rearrangement links TRBV6-1 to TRBJ1-1, with 7 bases lining up with TRBD1. CDR1 is MNHNS and CDR2 is SASEGT in the germline V gene. CDR3 size: 15 residues. Trimming took 5 bases from V and 5 from J; bases not matched to a gene: 11. CDR3 sequence: CASSTLTGLGTEAFF. The CDR3 DNA follows: TGTGCCAGCAGTACACTGACAGGGCTCGGGACTGAAGCTTTCTTT.

V usage is TRBV5-1 and J usage is TRBJ1-4, with D unresolved. Germline CDR1 is SGHRS and CDR2 is YFSETQ. V was pared by 2 bases and J by 3 bases, with 14 bases between. The CDR3 is 16 amino acids. The CDR3: CASSFGRTDPNEKLFF. The CDR3 DNA sequence: TGCGCCAGCAGCTTTGGAAGGACTGACCCTAATGAAAAACTGTTTTTT.

The chain recombines TRBV15 with TRBJ1-3; D uncertain. The CDR3 runs 15 residues. CDR1 is LNHNV, CDR2 YYDKDF, per germline (reference sequence). V lost 0 bases to trimming and J lost 8 bases, with 14 bases between them. The CDR3 DNA reads TGTGCCACCAGCAGAGACTCGGGTATTAGCGACACCATATATTTT. It specifies CATSRDSGISDTIYF.